This TCR beta chain was sequenced for a study of OX40 agonist ivuxolimab in advanced cancers. Study-level background: Having had anti-PD-1, anti-PD-L1 or anti-CTLA-4 therapy before was allowed, and over 35% had some.

Clones were read by immunoSEQ multiplex PCR, and TCRdb kept only the in-frame ones, dropping some. The sample lists tens of thousands of clones; around 91% were seen once. The CDR3 runs 15 residues. V lost 2 bases to trimming and J lost 4 bases; unmatched junction nucleotides: 2. CDR1 MDHEN and CDR2 SYDVKM come from the germline V gene. Systemic immunosuppression or a history of autoimmune disease excluded patients. Comments on this clone: Its specificity is not known.

Findings and limits, study-wide: Expanded clones were, on average, more numerous among CD8+ T cells than CD4+. There was clonal expansion of CD4+ and CD8+ blood T cells by week 6 at 0.1 to 3.0 mg/kg.

V usage is TRBV28 and J usage is TRBJ2-1, with 10 positions matching TRBD2. This TCR was sampled from an adult with an advanced solid tumor such as melanoma, head and neck, liver or kidney cancer. The sequences come from CD4+ or CD8+ T cells sorted from blood, collected in a trial of the OX40 agonist ivuxolimab. CDR3 sequence reads: CASSLTSGEYNEQFF. CDR3 nucleotides: TGTGCCAGCAGTTTAACTAGCGGGGAATACAATGAGCAGTTCTTC.